This TCR beta chain was captured in a study of cytomegalovirus exposure and HLA in healthy donors. Worth noting for this clone: A read error may account for a junction end that differs from germline.

CDR3 size: 15 residues. The germline gives CDR1 SGHRS, CDR2 YFSETQ. PCR employed 60 Vbeta and 13 Jbeta primers. Sequenced by immunoSEQ multiplex PCR; TCRdb stores in-frame clones only, minus some. The sample yields some 130,000 clones, about three quarters seen once. The chain links TRBV5-1 to TRBJ1-1; 12 bases map to TRBD1. This clonotype was obtained from a human donor in good health. Sequencing was performed on PBMCs. The CDR3 here is CASSLGQGARTEAFF. CDR3 DNA: TGTGCCAGCAGCTTGGGACAGGGGGCTAGGACTGAAGCTTTCTTT.